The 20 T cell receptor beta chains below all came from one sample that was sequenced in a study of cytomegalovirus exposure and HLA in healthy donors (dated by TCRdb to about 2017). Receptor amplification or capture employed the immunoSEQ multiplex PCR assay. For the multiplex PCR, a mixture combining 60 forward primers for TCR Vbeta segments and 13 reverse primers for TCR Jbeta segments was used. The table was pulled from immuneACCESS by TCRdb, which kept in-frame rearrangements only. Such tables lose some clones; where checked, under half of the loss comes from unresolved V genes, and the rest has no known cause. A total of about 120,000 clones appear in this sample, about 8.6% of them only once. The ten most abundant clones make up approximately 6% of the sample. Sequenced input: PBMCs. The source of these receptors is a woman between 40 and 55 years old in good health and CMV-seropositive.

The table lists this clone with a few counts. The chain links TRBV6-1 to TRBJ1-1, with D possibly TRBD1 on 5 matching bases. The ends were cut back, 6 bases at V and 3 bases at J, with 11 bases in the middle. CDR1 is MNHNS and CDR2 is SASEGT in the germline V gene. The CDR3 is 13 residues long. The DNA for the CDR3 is TGTGCCAGCAGCGCCAGGGTAGACACTGAAGCTTTCTTT. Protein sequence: CASSARVDTEAFF.

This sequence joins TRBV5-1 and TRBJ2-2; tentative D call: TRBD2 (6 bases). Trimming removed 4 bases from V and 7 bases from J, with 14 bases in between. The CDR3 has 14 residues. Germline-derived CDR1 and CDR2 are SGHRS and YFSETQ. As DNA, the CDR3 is TGCGCCAGCAGCCCGGACCCCGGGGGCGGGGAGCTGTTTTTT. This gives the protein CASSPDPGGGELFF.

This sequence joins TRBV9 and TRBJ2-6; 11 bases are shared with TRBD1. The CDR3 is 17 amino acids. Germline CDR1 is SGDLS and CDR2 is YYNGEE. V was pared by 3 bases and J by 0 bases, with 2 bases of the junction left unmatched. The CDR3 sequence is CASSAGTGGSGANVLTF. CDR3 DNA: TGTGCCAGCAGCGCCGGGACAGGGGGCTCTGGGGCCAACGTCCTGACTTTC.

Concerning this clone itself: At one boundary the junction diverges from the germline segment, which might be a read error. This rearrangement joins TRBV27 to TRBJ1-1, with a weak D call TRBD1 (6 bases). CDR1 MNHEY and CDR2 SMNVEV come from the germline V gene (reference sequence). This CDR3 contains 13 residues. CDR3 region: CASSFTGNAEAFF. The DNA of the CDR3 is TGTGCCAGCAGTTTCACAGGGAACGCTGAAGCTTTCTTT.

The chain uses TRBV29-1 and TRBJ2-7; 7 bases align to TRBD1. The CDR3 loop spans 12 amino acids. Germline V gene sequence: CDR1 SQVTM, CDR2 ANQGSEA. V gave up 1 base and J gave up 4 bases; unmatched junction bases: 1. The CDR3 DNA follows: TGCAGCGTTGAAGCACAGGGGTACGAGCAGTACTTC. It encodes CSVEAQGYEQYF.

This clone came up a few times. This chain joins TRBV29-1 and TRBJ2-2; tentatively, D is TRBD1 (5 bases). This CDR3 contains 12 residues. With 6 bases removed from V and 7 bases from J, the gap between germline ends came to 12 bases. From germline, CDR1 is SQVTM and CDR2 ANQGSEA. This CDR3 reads CSVETVYGELFF. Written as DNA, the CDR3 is TGCAGCGTCGAGACAGTATACGGGGAGCTGTTTTTT.

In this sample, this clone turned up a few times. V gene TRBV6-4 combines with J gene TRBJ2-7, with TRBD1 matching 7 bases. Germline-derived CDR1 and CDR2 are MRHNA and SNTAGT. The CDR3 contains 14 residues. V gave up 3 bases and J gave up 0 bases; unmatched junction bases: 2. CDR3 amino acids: CASSERQGSYEQYF. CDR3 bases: TGTGCCAGCAGTGAGCGACAGGGCTCCTACGAGCAGTACTTC.

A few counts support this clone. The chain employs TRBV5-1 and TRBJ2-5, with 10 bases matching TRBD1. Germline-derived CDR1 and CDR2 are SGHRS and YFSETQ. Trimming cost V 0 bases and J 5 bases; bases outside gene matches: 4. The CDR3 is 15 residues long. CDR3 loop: CASSLVGTGDETQYF. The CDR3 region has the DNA TGCGCCAGCAGCTTGGTGGGGACAGGGGATGAGACCCAGTACTTC.

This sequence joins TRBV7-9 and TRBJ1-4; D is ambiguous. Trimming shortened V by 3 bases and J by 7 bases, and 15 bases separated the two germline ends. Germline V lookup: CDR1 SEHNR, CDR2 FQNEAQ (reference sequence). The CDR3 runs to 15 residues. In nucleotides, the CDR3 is TGTGCCAGCAGCTTTGGTCTACGGGGAGGTGAAAAACTGTTTTTT. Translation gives CASSFGLRGGEKLFF.

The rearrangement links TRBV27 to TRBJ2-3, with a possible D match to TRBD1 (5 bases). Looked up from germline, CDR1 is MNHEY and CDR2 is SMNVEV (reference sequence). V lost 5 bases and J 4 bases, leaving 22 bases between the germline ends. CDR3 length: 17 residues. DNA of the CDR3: TGTGCCAGCAGTAGTTCACCAGGGTTTGGTATAGCAGATACGCAGTATTTT. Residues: CASSSSPGFGIADTQYF.

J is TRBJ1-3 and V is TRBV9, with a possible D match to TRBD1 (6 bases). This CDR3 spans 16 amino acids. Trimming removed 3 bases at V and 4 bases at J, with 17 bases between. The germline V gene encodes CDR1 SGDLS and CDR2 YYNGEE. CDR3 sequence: CASSAGGGRLGNTIYF. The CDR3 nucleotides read TGTGCCAGCAGCGCGGGAGGGGGGCGTCTCGGAAACACCATATATTTT.

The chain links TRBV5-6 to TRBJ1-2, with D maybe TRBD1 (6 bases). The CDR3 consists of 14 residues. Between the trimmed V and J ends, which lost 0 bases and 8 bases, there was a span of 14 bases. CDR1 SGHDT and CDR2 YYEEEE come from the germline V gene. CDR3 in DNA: TGTGCCAGCAGCTTGGCGGGCAGGGGTGCCGGCTACACCTTC. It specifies CASSLAGRGAGYTF. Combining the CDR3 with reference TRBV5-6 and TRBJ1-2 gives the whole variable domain DAGVTQSPTHLIKTRGQQVTLRCSPKSGHDTVSWYQQALGQGPQFIFQYYEEEERQRGNFPDRFSGHQFPNYSSELNVNALLLGDSALYLCASSLAGRGAGYTFGSGTRLTVV.

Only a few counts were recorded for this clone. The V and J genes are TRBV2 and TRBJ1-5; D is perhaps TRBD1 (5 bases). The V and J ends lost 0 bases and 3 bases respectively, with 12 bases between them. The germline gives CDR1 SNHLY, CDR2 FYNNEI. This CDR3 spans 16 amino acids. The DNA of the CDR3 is TGTGCCAGCAGTGAAGCGCCAGGGAAGGCCAATCAGCCCCAGCATTTT. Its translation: CASSEAPGKANQPQHF. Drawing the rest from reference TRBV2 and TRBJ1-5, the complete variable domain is EPEVTQTPSHQVTQMGQEVILRCVPISNHLYFYWYRQILGQKVEFLVSFYNNEISEKSEIFDDQFSVERPDGSNFTLKIRSTKLEDSAMYFCASSEAPGKANQPQHFGDGTRLSIL.

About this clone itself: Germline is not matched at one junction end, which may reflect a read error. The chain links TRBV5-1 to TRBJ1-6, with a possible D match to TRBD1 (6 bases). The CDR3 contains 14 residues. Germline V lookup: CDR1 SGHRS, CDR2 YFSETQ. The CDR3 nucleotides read TGCGCCAGCAGCTTGAACTCCCTGGGACACTTAGTGTACTTT. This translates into CASSLNSLGHLVYF.

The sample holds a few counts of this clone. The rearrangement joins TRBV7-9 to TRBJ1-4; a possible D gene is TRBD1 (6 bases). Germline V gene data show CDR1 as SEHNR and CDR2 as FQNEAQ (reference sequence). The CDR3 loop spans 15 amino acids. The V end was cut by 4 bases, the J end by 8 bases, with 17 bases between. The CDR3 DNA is TGTGCCAGCAGCTCTCGGGGCAGGGGAGAAGAAAAACTGTTTTTT. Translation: CASSSRGRGEEKLFF.

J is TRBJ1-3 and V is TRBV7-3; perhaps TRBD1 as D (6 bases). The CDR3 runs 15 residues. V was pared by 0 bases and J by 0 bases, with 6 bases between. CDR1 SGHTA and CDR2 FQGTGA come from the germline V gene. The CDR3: CASSLTGGSGNTIYF. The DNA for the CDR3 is TGTGCCAGCAGCTTAACAGGGGGCTCTGGAAACACCATATATTTT.

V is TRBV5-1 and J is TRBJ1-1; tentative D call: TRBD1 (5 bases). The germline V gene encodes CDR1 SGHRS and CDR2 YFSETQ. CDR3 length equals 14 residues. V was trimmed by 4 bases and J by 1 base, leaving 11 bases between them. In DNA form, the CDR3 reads TGCGCCAGCAGCCCGGAAGGGGAGAACACTGAAGCTTTCTTT. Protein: CASSPEGENTEAFF.

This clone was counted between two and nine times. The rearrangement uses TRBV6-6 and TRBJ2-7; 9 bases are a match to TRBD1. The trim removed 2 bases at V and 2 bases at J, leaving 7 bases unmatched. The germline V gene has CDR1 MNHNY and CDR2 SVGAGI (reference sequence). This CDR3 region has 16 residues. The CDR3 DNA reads TGTGCCAGCAGTTACCCCGCGGACAGGGGCACCTACGAGCAGTACTTC. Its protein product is CASSYPADRGTYEQYF.

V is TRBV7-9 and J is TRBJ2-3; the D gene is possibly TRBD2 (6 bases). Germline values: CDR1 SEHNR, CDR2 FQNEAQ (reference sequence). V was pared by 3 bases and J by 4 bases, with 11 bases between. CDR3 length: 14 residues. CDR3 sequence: CASSFRRGPDTQYF. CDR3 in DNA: TGTGCCAGCAGCTTTAGGCGGGGCCCAGATACGCAGTATTTT.

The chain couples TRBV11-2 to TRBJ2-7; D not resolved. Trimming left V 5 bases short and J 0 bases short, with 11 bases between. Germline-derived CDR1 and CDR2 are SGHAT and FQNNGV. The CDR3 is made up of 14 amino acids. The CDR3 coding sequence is TGTGCCAGCAGCCCAAACCTCAGCTCCTACGAGCAGTACTTC. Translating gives CASSPNLSSYEQYF.